This entry lists 24 T cell receptor beta chains sequenced from one sample in a study of T cell responses to AZD1222 COVID-19 vaccine. Data came from immunoSEQ multiplex PCR; TCRdb stores just in-frame clones and leaves some out. In the table there are 80,000 to 100,000 clones, 85% to 90% of which are singletons. Sequenced here: peripheral blood, sampled on day 0 of MenACWY control vaccination. These receptors all stem from an adult in good health.

This chain uses TRBV6-1 with TRBJ1-1, with D possibly TRBD1 on 6 matching bases. The length of the CDR3 is 14 residues. Germline V lookup: CDR1 MNHNS, CDR2 SASEGT. The germline V and J ends were trimmed by 3 bases and 2 bases, with 10 bases remaining between them. DNA for the CDR3: TGTGCCAGCAGTGAGGGGGGGGCAAACACTGAAGCTTTCTTT. Amino acid sequence: CASSEGGANTEAFF.

The J gene is TRBJ2-7, the V gene TRBV27; D is ambiguous. Trimming left V 5 bases short and J 2 bases short, with 7 bases between. The CDR3 length is 12 residues. Per the germline V gene, CDR1 is MNHEY and CDR2 is SMNVEV (reference sequence). CDR3 sequence: CASSPTPYEQYF. CDR3 coding DNA: TGTGCCAGCAGTCCAACCCCCTACGAGCAGTACTTC.

The chain combines TRBV6-5 with TRBJ2-2; D gene uncertain. This CDR3 is 15 amino acids long. Trimming removed 6 bases at V and 0 bases at J, with 11 bases between. Germline V gives CDR1 MNHEY, CDR2 SVGAGI. The CDR3 bases are TGTGCCAGCAGGTATAGAGGCACGAACACCGGGGAGCTGTTTTTT. It is translated as CASRYRGTNTGELFF.

This chain joins TRBV5-4 and TRBJ2-4; 9 bases agree with TRBD1. Germline assignment: CDR1 SGHNT and CDR2 YYREEE (reference sequence). There are 15 residues in the CDR3. Unmatched junction bases numbered 10, after V lost 4 bases and J lost 8 bases. CDR3 protein: CASSMPPGQGDIQYF. The CDR3 nucleotides read TGTGCCAGCAGCATGCCGCCGGGACAGGGAGACATTCAGTACTTC.

This chain links TRBV18 with TRBJ1-1; D remains ambiguous. The ends were cut back, 2 bases at V and 1 base at J, with 14 bases in the middle. CDR1 is KGHSH, CDR2 LQKENI, per germline. There are 16 residues in the CDR3. CDR3 coding DNA: TGTGCCAGCTCACCAGAACAGAGACTCGCGAACACTGAAGCTTTCTTT. Translation: CASSPEQRLANTEAFF. Combining the CDR3 with reference TRBV18 and TRBJ1-1 gives the whole variable domain NAGVMQNPRHLVRRRGQEARLRCSPMKGHSHVYWYRQLPEEGLKFMVYLQKENIIDESGMPKERFSAEFPKEGPSILRIQQVVRGDSAAYFCASSPEQRLANTEAFFGQGTRLTVV.

The chain uses TRBV12-3 or TRBV12-4 and TRBJ1-1; D remains unclear. V was trimmed by 3 bases and J by 1 base, leaving 6 bases between them. CDR3 length: 13 residues. The CDR3 is CASSLSGNTEAFF. DNA for the CDR3: TGTGCCAGCAGTTTGAGCGGGAACACTGAAGCTTTCTTT.

This clone appeared a single time. The V and J genes are TRBV14 and TRBJ1-3; D remains ambiguous. V was clipped by 0 bases and J by 0 bases, with 6 bases between them. Germline V lookup: CDR1 SGHDN, CDR2 FVKESK. CDR3 length: 15 amino acids. The CDR3: CASSQDRFSGNTIYF. As DNA, the CDR3 is TGTGCCAGCAGCCAAGACAGATTCTCTGGAAACACCATATATTTT.

The chain joins TRBV4-3 to TRBJ1-2, with unresolved D. V lost 3 bases to trimming and J lost 5 bases, with 13 bases between them. This CDR3 region has 14 residues. Germline CDR1 is LGHNA and CDR2 is YSLEER. CDR3 in amino acids: CASSHRGQSYGYTF. CDR3 nucleotide sequence: TGCGCCAGCAGCCACCGTGGGCAGAGTTATGGCTACACCTTC.

This chain connects TRBV15 to TRBJ1-6; D remains unclear. Deletions cut 0 bases from V and 6 bases from J, with 3 bases between. The CDR3 runs 13 residues. Germline CDR1 LNHNV, CDR2 YYDKDF (reference sequence). CDR3 in amino acids: CATSRDRNSPLHF. CDR3 nucleotides: TGTGCCACCAGCAGAGATCGTAATTCACCCCTCCACTTT.

This clone was seen once. The chain employs TRBV18 and TRBJ1-4; no reliable D call. Trimming removed 2 bases from V and 8 bases from J, with 15 bases in between. This CDR3 has 15 amino acids. Germline V lookup: CDR1 KGHSH, CDR2 LQKENI. CDR3 protein: CASSPSSGTREKLFF. In DNA form, the CDR3 reads TGTGCCAGCTCACCAAGCTCCGGAACAAGGGAAAAACTGTTTTTT.

The chain links TRBV3-1 (or the pseudogene TRBV3-2) to TRBJ2-2, with D unclear. V shed 6 bases and J shed 4 bases, with 6 bases lying between them. Germline V gene lookup returns CDR1 LGHDT and CDR2 YNNKEL (reference sequence). CDR3 length equals 12 residues. The CDR3 reads CASSRSTGELFF. Here the CDR3 DNA reads TGTGCCAGCAGTCGTAGCACCGGGGAGCTGTTTTTT.

V gene TRBV18 combines with J gene TRBJ1-1, with D maybe TRBD1 (5 bases). CDR1 KGHSH and CDR2 LQKENI come from the germline V gene. The CDR3 spans 14 residues. Trimming cost V 3 bases and J 6 bases, with 14 bases left between them. Written as DNA, the CDR3 is TGTGCCAGCTCACCGGGACTCGAAGCCCCTGAAGCTTTCTTT. Translated, it gives CASSPGLEAPEAFF.

This clone is a singleton in its sample. This chain connects TRBV6-5 to TRBJ1-3; weak D call: TRBD1 (6 bases). V was shortened by 6 bases and J by 4 bases, with 13 bases between the two germline ends. The length of the CDR3 is 14 residues. Germline CDR1 is MNHEY and CDR2 is SVGAGI. CDR3 nucleotide sequence: TGTGCCAGCAGCTCCGGGGGCCGCGGAAACACCATATATTTT. Its protein product is CASSSGGRGNTIYF.

This chain connects TRBV6-2 or TRBV6-3 to TRBJ1-2; D perhaps matches TRBD1 (6 bases). CDR1 is MNHEY, CDR2 SVGEGT, per germline. This CDR3 is built from 13 residues. V gave up 0 bases and J gave up 7 bases, with 9 bases separating them. The DNA for the CDR3 is TGTGCCAGCAGTTACTCCGGGGGCGGTGGCTACACCTTC. It translates to CASSYSGGGGYTF.

The chain carries TRBV11-1 and TRBJ2-3; TRBD2 matches at 9 bases. The J segment lost 2 bases and the V segment lost 8 bases, leaving 8 bases of the junction unmatched. The CDR3 contains 15 residues. Germline V gene sequence: CDR1 SGHAT, CDR2 FQDESV (reference sequence). CDR3 sequence (DNA): TGTGCCAGCTCCCCAGCGGGGGGATTCACAGATACGCAGTATTTT. Residues: CASSPAGGFTDTQYF. Combining the CDR3 with reference TRBV11-1 and TRBJ2-3 gives the whole variable domain EAEVAQSPRYKITEKSQAVAFWCDPISGHATLYWYRQILGQGPELLVQFQDESVVDDSQLPKDRFSAERLKGVDSTLKIQPAELGDSAMYLCASSPAGGFTDTQYFGPGTRLTVL.

The gene calls are TRBV19 and TRBJ1-2; 7 bases are shared with TRBD1. The CDR3 totals 14 residues. Germline V gene sequence: CDR1 LNHDA, CDR2 SQIVND (reference sequence). The J segment lost 2 bases and the V segment lost 7 bases, leaving 7 bases of the junction unmatched. CDR3 in amino acids: CASNPGGGNYGYTF. CDR3 coding DNA: TGTGCCAGTAACCCGGGAGGGGGCAACTATGGCTACACCTTC.

The chain employs TRBV28 and TRBJ2-1; 8 bases map to TRBD2. This CDR3 has 15 amino acids. Germline loops: CDR1 MDHEN, CDR2 SYDVKM. J was trimmed by 1 base and V by 7 bases; bases with no gene match: 6. The CDR3: CASTRGGPSYNEQFF. In DNA, the CDR3 is TGTGCCAGCACCCGGGGGGGGCCGTCCTACAATGAGCAGTTCTTC. Supplemented by reference TRBV28 and TRBJ2-1, the full variable domain reads DVKVTQSSRYLVKRTGEKVFLECVQDMDHENMFWYRQDPGLGLRLIYFSYDVKMKEKGDIPEGYSVSREKKERFSLILESASTNQTSMYLCASTRGGPSYNEQFFGPGTRLTVL.

The gene calls are TRBV4-3 and TRBJ1-1; D remains ambiguous. This CDR3 comprises 16 residues. The germline V gene encodes CDR1 LGHNA and CDR2 YSLEER. V lost 0 bases to trimming and J lost 0 bases, with 11 bases between them. The CDR3 bases are TGCGCCAGCAGCCAAGATGTCGCCAGCATGAACACTGAAGCTTTCTTT. Its protein is CASSQDVASMNTEAFF.

This chain uses TRBV6-1 with TRBJ1-2, with D possibly being TRBD1 (5 bases). Trimming pared 3 bases from V and 7 bases from J, leaving 12 bases between. CDR1 and CDR2 from the germline V gene are MNHNS and SASEGT. This CDR3 has 13 residues. The CDR3 DNA sequence: TGTGCCAGCAGTGAGAGTCAGGGAGTTGGCTACACCTTC. It translates to CASSESQGVGYTF.

This clone was picked up one time. This chain uses TRBV18 with TRBJ1-3; D not resolved. CDR1 and CDR2 from the germline V gene are KGHSH and LQKENI. V was pared by 4 bases and J by 2 bases, with 6 bases between. The CDR3 consists of 13 residues. For the CDR3, the DNA is TGTGCCAGCTCACGGGCTCCTGGAAACACCATATATTTT. It yields the protein CASSRAPGNTIYF. The full variable domain, its missing parts supplied by reference TRBV18 and TRBJ1-3, is NAGVMQNPRHLVRRRGQEARLRCSPMKGHSHVYWYRQLPEEGLKFMVYLQKENIIDESGMPKERFSAEFPKEGPSILRIQQVVRGDSAAYFCASSRAPGNTIYFGEGSWLTVV.

The chain joins TRBV6-1 to TRBJ2-6; D is uncertain. In germline, CDR1 is MNHNS, CDR2 SASEGT. The CDR3 has 16 residues. With 2 bases removed from V and 4 bases from J, the gap between germline ends came to 12 bases. The DNA for the CDR3 is TGTGCCAGCAGTGAATTCCTCAATGCGGGGGCCAACGTCCTGACTTTC. Translated: CASSEFLNAGANVLTF.

The chain has TRBV18 and TRBJ2-7, with 7 bases aligning to TRBD1. The CDR3 totals 13 residues. V was pared by 6 bases and J by 5 bases, with 7 bases of the junction left unmatched. Germline lookup yields CDR1 KGHSH and CDR2 LQKENI. This chain's CDR3 is CASSNDRVHEQYF. In nucleotides, the CDR3 is TGTGCCAGCTCTAACGACAGGGTCCACGAGCAGTACTTC.

The chain combines TRBV18 with TRBJ1-1, with 9 bases aligning to TRBD1. V shed 4 bases and J 3 bases; nucleotides not matched to a gene: 9. This CDR3 has 16 amino acids. Per germline, CDR1 KGHSH and CDR2 LQKENI. The CDR3 spells CASSQGTGRSDTEAFF. In DNA form, the CDR3 reads TGTGCCAGCTCACAGGGGACAGGGCGTTCTGACACTGAAGCTTTCTTT. Full variable domain (remainder filled in from reference TRBV18 and TRBJ1-1): NAGVMQNPRHLVRRRGQEARLRCSPMKGHSHVYWYRQLPEEGLKFMVYLQKENIIDESGMPKERFSAEFPKEGPSILRIQQVVRGDSAAYFCASSQGTGRSDTEAFFGQGTRLTVV.

The V gene is TRBV3-1 (or the pseudogene TRBV3-2), the J gene TRBJ1-3; D is possibly TRBD1 (6 bases). Trimming took off 5 bases at V and 0 bases at J, with 17 bases between the two ends. The CDR3 covers 17 residues. Germline CDR1 is LGHDT and CDR2 is YNNKEL (reference sequence). The CDR3: CASSGGGTSLSGNTIYF. Written as DNA, the CDR3 is TGTGCCAGCAGCGGTGGGGGCACATCCCTCTCTGGAAACACCATATATTTT.